The 11 T cell receptor beta chains below all came from one sample that was sequenced in a study of CD8 T cells in Susac syndrome. With random hexamers, roughly 0.45 to 1 ug RNA was reverse transcribed. Each CDR3 protein gets one entry after TCRdb re-called the immunoSEQ multiplex PCR reads with MiXCR. The sample includes 95,000 to 150,000 distinct CDR3 sequences, 90% to 95% of them seen just once. The sequenced sample was CD8+ T cells from PBMCs. Receptors were obtained from a human donor with multiple sclerosis.

This chain connects TRBV2 to TRBJ2-3; perhaps TRBD1 as D (6 bases). Germline V lookup: CDR1 SNHLY, CDR2 FYNNEI. The CDR3 spans 16 residues. Trimming removed 3 bases at V and 3 bases at J, with 16 bases between. The CDR3: CASSDLGADLTDTQYF. CDR3 bases: TGTGCCAGCAGTGATTTGGGGGCAGATTTGACAGATACGCAGTATTTT.

This sequence joins TRBV13 and TRBJ2-7, with TRBD1 identical over 11 bases. The junction had 5 bases not matched to a gene; V was cut back by 6 bases and J by 7 bases. Germline V gene sequence: CDR1 PRHDT, CDR2 FYEKMQ (reference sequence). The CDR3 has 13 amino acids. The CDR3 reads CASRGTGGEEQYF. DNA for the CDR3: TGTGCCAGCAGAGGGACAGGGGGTGAGGAGCAGTACTTC.

The V gene is TRBV4-1, the J gene TRBJ2-7, with D perhaps matching TRBD1 (6 bases). Trimming took off 3 bases at V and 2 bases at J, with 14 bases between the two ends. Per the germline V gene, CDR1 is MGHRA and CDR2 is YSYEKL. The CDR3 runs 15 residues. In DNA form, the CDR3 reads TGCGCCAGCAGCCACGGGACACCGAATACCTACGAGCAGTACTTC. Translation: CASSHGTPNTYEQYF.

This rearrangement joins TRBV5-4 to TRBJ2-7; TRBD1 matches 7 bases. The CDR3 has 14 amino acids. The germline gives CDR1 SGHNT, CDR2 YYREEE (reference sequence). The junction had 7 bases not matched to a gene; V was cut back by 4 bases and J by 3 bases. CDR3 residues: CASSIPGQNYEQYF. For the CDR3, the DNA is TGTGCCAGCAGCATACCGGGACAGAACTACGAGCAGTACTTC.

This chain connects TRBV14 to TRBJ2-5; TRBD2 matches 7 bases. The CDR3 is 12 amino acids. V shed 10 bases, J shed 5 bases, and the junction held 7 bases outside the gene matches. Germline V CDR1 and CDR2: SGHDN, FVKESK. CDR3 DNA sequence: TGTGCCACTAAGACTAGCTCTGAGACCCAGTACTTC. It specifies CATKTSSETQYF.

The chain joins TRBV5-1 to TRBJ2-5, with 13 bases identical to TRBD2. The V gene's germline CDR1 is SGHRS and CDR2 YFSETQ. The CDR3 loop spans 14 amino acids. The J segment lost 4 bases and the V segment lost 6 bases, leaving 3 bases of the junction unmatched. The CDR3: CASTTSGRTETQYF. In nucleotides, the CDR3 is TGCGCCAGCACGACTAGCGGGAGGACAGAGACCCAGTACTTC.

The chain joins TRBV20-1 to TRBJ1-1; D remains unclear. This CDR3 is built from 14 residues. Germline CDR1 and CDR2: DFQATT and SNEGSKA (reference sequence). V shed 2 bases and J shed 4 bases, with 14 bases lying between them. The CDR3 loop is CSARSGPGITEAFF. The CDR3 DNA follows: TGCAGTGCTAGAAGCGGTCCGGGGATCACTGAAGCTTTCTTT.

The J gene is TRBJ1-2, the V gene TRBV7-9; D gene unclear. Trimming took off 5 bases at V and 3 bases at J, with 16 bases between the two ends. CDR1 and CDR2 (germline): SEHNR, FQNEAQ (reference sequence). CDR3 size: 15 residues. CDR3 amino acids: CASSHLPATYYGYTF. CDR3 in DNA: TGTGCCAGCAGCCACCTTCCCGCGACGTACTATGGCTACACCTTC.

This clonotype was seen a handful of times. The chain links TRBV6-1 to TRBJ1-6; no clear D gene. Germline CDR1 MNHNS, CDR2 SASEGT. V lost 7 bases to trimming and J lost 7 bases, with 17 bases between them. The CDR3 runs 15 residues. CDR3 nucleotide sequence: TGTGCCAGCATCCGTCGCGGGGTAGAGAATTCACCCCTCCACTTT. The encoded protein is CASIRRGVENSPLHF.

The chain uses TRBV6-5 and TRBJ1-6; D might be TRBD1 (5 bases). The CDR3 extends over 14 amino acids. The V gene's germline CDR1 is MNHEY and CDR2 SVGAGI. Trimming took off 6 bases at V and 7 bases at J, with 13 bases between the two ends. CDR3 sequence reads: CASRGGALNSPLHF. Written as DNA, the CDR3 is TGTGCCAGCAGGGGGGGAGCGTTAAATTCACCCCTCCACTTT.

In this sample, this clonotype turned up once. The chain employs TRBV9 and TRBJ2-7; D unresolved. CDR3 length: 10 residues. The germline CDR1 and CDR2 sequences are SGDLS and YYNGEE. The V and J ends lost 6 bases and 1 base respectively, with 2 bases between them. CDR3 protein: CASTSYEQYV. For the CDR3, the DNA is TGTGCCAGCACTTCCTACGAGCAGTACGTC.